The 17 T cell receptor beta chains below were found in one sample sequenced in a study of blood T cell repertoires in COVID-19 (TCRdb year 2020). The library was generated by the immunoSEQ multiplex PCR assay. Entries here come from immuneACCESS through TCRdb and include only in-frame sequences with V and J called. Some clones fail to appear in such tables; in the studies checked, an unresolved V gene covers under half of the shortfall, and the cause of the remainder is unknown. Counted in this sample were 200,000 to 300,000 clones; nearly 90% of them appeared once. The top ten hold roughly 0.8% of the sample. What was sequenced was peripheral blood. Receptors were obtained from a woman under 40 with acute or convalescent COVID-19.

The chain combines TRBV12-3 or TRBV12-4 with TRBJ2-3, with unresolved D. This CDR3 is 13 amino acids long. Trimming left V 6 bases short and J 2 bases short, with 9 bases between. The chain's CDR3 is CASRPLYTDTQYF. The CDR3 DNA is TGTGCCAGCAGGCCACTCTACACAGATACGCAGTATTTT.

V and J are TRBV11-3 and TRBJ2-5, with a tentative D call TRBD2 (5 bases). The V end lost 5 bases, the J end lost 3 bases, and 28 bases lay between the germline ends. Germline V gene lookup returns CDR1 SGHNT and CDR2 YENEEA. There are 19 residues in the CDR3. This CDR3 is CASSTSPPEVSCRKETQYF. CDR3 in DNA: TGTGCCAGCAGCACATCGCCACCGGAGGTTAGCTGCCGAAAAGAGACCCAGTACTTC. Full variable domain (outside the CDR3, taken from reference TRBV11-3 and TRBJ2-5): EAGVVQSPRYKIIEKKQPVAFWCNPISGHNTLYWYLQNLGQGPELLIRYENEEAVDDSQLPKDRFSAERLKGVDSTLKIQPAELGDSAVYLCASSTSPPEVSCRKETQYFGPGTRLLVL.

This chain links TRBV4-2 with TRBJ1-1; 9 nucleotides match TRBD1. The V and J ends lost 4 bases and 7 bases, in that order; junction bases with no gene match: 10. The CDR3 sequence is 15 residues long. Germline V lookup: CDR1 LGHNA, CDR2 YNFKEQ. The CDR3: CASSRQDRGEDEAFF. The CDR3 DNA is TGTGCCAGCAGCCGACAGGACAGGGGAGAGGATGAAGCTTTCTTT.

V and J are TRBV6-2 or TRBV6-3 and TRBJ2-3; 11 bases match TRBD2. The CDR3 is made up of 17 amino acids. The trim removed 4 bases at V and 0 bases at J, leaving 6 bases unmatched. Germline V gene data show CDR1 as MNHEY and CDR2 as SVGEGT. Here the CDR3 reads CASSFFGTSGSTDTQYF. CDR3 nucleotides: TGTGCCAGCAGTTTTTTCGGGACTAGCGGTAGCACAGATACGCAGTATTTT.

This clone was seen only a few times. This chain joins TRBV6-2 or TRBV6-3 and TRBJ2-3; tentatively, D is TRBD2 (6 bases). From germline, CDR1 is MNHEY and CDR2 SVGEGT. V lost 2 bases and J 4 bases, leaving 16 bases between the germline ends. The CDR3 contains 16 residues. CDR3 protein: CASSYPSGRRSDTQYF. The DNA for the CDR3 is TGTGCCAGCAGTTACCCCTCAGGGAGGAGGTCAGATACGCAGTATTTT.

CDR3 in amino acids: CAISVRGSSYNSPLHF. The CDR3 coding sequence is TGTGCCATCAGTGTGAGGGGGAGCTCCTATAATTCACCCCTCCACTTT. This chain joins TRBV10-3 and TRBJ1-6, with D possibly TRBD1 on 6 matching bases. CDR3 length: 16 amino acids. V dropped 4 bases and J dropped 0 bases, with 10 bases sitting between them. CDR1 is ENHRY, CDR2 SYGVKD, per germline.

V usage is TRBV3-1 (or the pseudogene TRBV3-2) and J usage is TRBJ1-2; D is possibly TRBD1 (6 bases). Trimming stripped 8 bases from V and 10 bases from J, with 17 bases between. CDR1 is LGHDT and CDR2 is YNNKEL in the germline V gene (reference sequence). The CDR3 covers 12 residues. The CDR3, as DNA: TGTGCCAGCTCGGGCGGCCGGGACATCTACACCTTC. Amino acid sequence: CASSGGRDIYTF.

The gene calls are TRBV27 and TRBJ2-1; 9 nucleotides agree with TRBD1. Trimming took 6 bases from V and 2 from J; bases not matched to a gene: 8. The CDR3 consists of 16 residues. Germline loops: CDR1 MNHEY, CDR2 SMNVEV (reference sequence). This CDR3 is CASSRATGGAYNEQFF. The CDR3 DNA reads TGTGCCAGCAGCAGGGCAACAGGGGGCGCCTACAATGAGCAGTTCTTC.

The chain combines TRBV27 with TRBJ2-1, with TRBD1 matching over 7 bases. The CDR3 runs to 16 residues. CDR1 and CDR2 (germline): MNHEY, SMNVEV (reference sequence). The J segment lost 4 bases and the V segment lost 7 bases, leaving 13 bases of the junction unmatched. CDR3 loop: CASKQGSGVEYNEQFF. CDR3 coding DNA: TGTGCCAGCAAACAGGGGTCAGGGGTGGAGTACAATGAGCAGTTCTTC.

The rearrangement links TRBV2 to TRBJ2-5, with 7 bases lining up with TRBD2. V trimming: 3 bases; J trimming: 4 bases; junction bases outside the gene matches: 8. The germline V gene encodes CDR1 SNHLY and CDR2 FYNNEI. The CDR3 has 15 amino acids. This CDR3 is CASSDGTTLRETQYF. The CDR3 region has the DNA TGTGCCAGCAGTGATGGGACTACCTTACGAGAGACCCAGTACTTC.

The chain couples TRBV13 to TRBJ2-2; D is possibly TRBD2 (5 bases). The CDR3 spans 15 residues. Trimming removed 6 bases at V and 7 bases at J, with 18 bases between. Germline loops: CDR1 PRHDT, CDR2 FYEKMQ (reference sequence). CDR3 sequence: CASSPGLEEVGELFF. CDR3 DNA: TGTGCCAGCAGTCCGGGATTAGAGGAGGTCGGGGAGCTGTTTTTT.

The V call is TRBV9, the J call TRBJ1-1; 7 bases line up with TRBD1. Trimming cost V 3 bases and J 0 bases; bases outside gene matches: 5. This CDR3 is 15 amino acids long. From germline, CDR1 is SGDLS and CDR2 YYNGEE. CDR3: CASSERQGLNTEAFF. Here the CDR3 DNA reads TGTGCCAGCAGCGAGCGACAGGGATTGAACACTGAAGCTTTCTTT.

The CDR3 bases are TGTGCCAGCAGTAAGGACAGGGGGCTTATAGATACGCAGTATTTT. Its translation is CASSKDRGLIDTQYF. The chain couples TRBV5-6 to TRBJ2-3, with 11 nucleotides matching TRBD1. Germline values: CDR1 SGHDT, CDR2 YYEEEE. CDR3 length: 15 amino acids. After removal of 5 bases from V and 5 bases from J, the junction contained 7 bases not matched to a gene.

V usage is TRBV27 and J usage is TRBJ1-5; TRBD1 matches at 7 bases. This CDR3 region has 16 residues. The germline gives CDR1 MNHEY, CDR2 SMNVEV (reference sequence). V was clipped by 5 bases and J by 3 bases; unmatched bases: 10. The CDR3 loop reads CASSQQGQPFNQPQHF. The CDR3 DNA reads TGTGCCAGCAGTCAACAGGGGCAACCCTTCAATCAGCCCCAGCATTTT.

To note about this clone: The junction shows a germline mismatch at one end, possibly a read error. The V gene is TRBV5-1, the J gene TRBJ2-1; TRBD2 agrees at 10 bases. This CDR3 has 17 amino acids. The germline gives CDR1 SGHRS, CDR2 YFSETQ. The CDR3 reads CASSLRTSGPSSNEQFF. The CDR3 DNA sequence: TGCGCCAGCAGCCTACGGACTAGCGGACCCTCCTCCAATGAGCAGTTCTTC.

This chain connects TRBV7-2 to TRBJ2-1, with 11 bases fitting TRBD2. CDR1 is SGHTA and CDR2 is FQGNSA in the germline V gene. V lost 5 bases to trimming and J lost 3 bases; unmatched junction nucleotides: 6. CDR3 length: 16 residues. As DNA, the CDR3 is TGTGCCAGCAGCCAGGTAACTAGCGGGGGCTACAATGAGCAGTTCTTC. It yields the protein CASSQVTSGGYNEQFF.

The gene calls are TRBV27 and TRBJ2-1, with 9 positions matching TRBD2. CDR3 size: 18 residues. Unmatched junction bases numbered 19, after V lost 6 bases and J lost 7 bases. The V gene's germline CDR1 is MNHEY and CDR2 SMNVEV (reference sequence). The CDR3: CASSLGSYGGRADNEQFF. In nucleotides, the CDR3 is TGTGCCAGCAGCCTAGGGTCCTATGGCGGGAGGGCCGATAATGAGCAGTTCTTC.